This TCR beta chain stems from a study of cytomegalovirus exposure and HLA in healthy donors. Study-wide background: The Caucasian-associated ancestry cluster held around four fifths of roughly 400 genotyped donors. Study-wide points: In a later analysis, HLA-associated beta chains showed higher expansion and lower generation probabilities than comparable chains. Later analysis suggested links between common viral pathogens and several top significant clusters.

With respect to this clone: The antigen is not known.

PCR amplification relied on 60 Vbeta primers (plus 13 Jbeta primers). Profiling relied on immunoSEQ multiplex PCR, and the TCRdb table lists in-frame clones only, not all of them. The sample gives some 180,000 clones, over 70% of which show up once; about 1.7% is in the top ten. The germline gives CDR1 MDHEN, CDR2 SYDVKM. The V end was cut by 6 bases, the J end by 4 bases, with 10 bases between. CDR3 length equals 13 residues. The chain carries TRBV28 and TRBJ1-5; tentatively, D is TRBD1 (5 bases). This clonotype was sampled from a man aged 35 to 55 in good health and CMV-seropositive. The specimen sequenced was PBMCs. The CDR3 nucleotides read TGTGCCAGCAGGGGGCTAGGGAATCAGCCCCAGCATTTT. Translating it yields CASRGLGNQPQHF. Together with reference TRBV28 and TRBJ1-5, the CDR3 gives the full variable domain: DVKVTQSSRYLVKRTGEKVFLECVQDMDHENMFWYRQDPGLGLRLIYFSYDVKMKEKGDIPEGYSVSREKKERFSLILESASTNQTSMYLCASRGLGNQPQHFGDGTRLSIL.